Presented here are 6 T cell receptor beta chains from one specimen sequenced in a study of T cells after yellow fever vaccination. TCRdb re-called the 5' RACE reads with MiXCR, one entry per CDR3 protein. The table has about 120,000 distinct CDR3 sequences, 6.5% to 9% seen once. The material sequenced was CD4+ T cells sorted from PBMCs, taken around 45 days after the first yellow fever vaccination. These receptors came from a man younger than 35 who received the YFV17D yellow fever vaccine.

There are many counts of this clonotype. The chain joins TRBV7-2 to TRBJ2-3, with TRBD2 identical over 13 bases. The CDR3 runs 16 residues. Unmatched junction bases numbered 3, after V lost 2 bases and J lost 4 bases. In germline, CDR1 is SGHTA, CDR2 FQGNSA. CDR3 amino acids: CASSLRLAGGSDTQYF. The CDR3 coding sequence is TGTGCCAGCAGCTTAAGACTAGCGGGGGGATCAGATACGCAGTATTTT.

This clonotype was recorded at least ten times. The rearrangement links TRBV7-2 to TRBJ2-7; 8 bases map to TRBD2. The ends lost 3 bases at V and 0 bases at J; junction bases unmatched: 7. This CDR3 has 16 residues. Germline loops: CDR1 SGHTA, CDR2 FQGNSA. The CDR3, as DNA: TGTGCCAGCAGCTTCGCGGGGGGACTAAACTCCTACGAGCAGTACTTC. Protein: CASSFAGGLNSYEQYF.

This clonotype has ten or more counts. The V call is TRBV28, the J call TRBJ2-5, with 11 bases identical to TRBD2. The J segment lost 2 bases and the V segment lost 5 bases, leaving 10 bases of the junction unmatched. In germline, CDR1 is MDHEN, CDR2 SYDVKM. There are 17 residues in the CDR3. The DNA for the CDR3 is TGTGCCAGCAGTCCTTCAGGAACTAGCGGGGGTCAAGAGACCCAGTACTTC. Translating it yields CASSPSGTSGGQETQYF.

At least ten counts were recorded for this clonotype. This chain connects TRBV5-1 to TRBJ2-7; a weak D match, TRBD1 (5 bases). CDR3 length: 14 amino acids. Per germline, CDR1 SGHRS and CDR2 YFSETQ. V gave up 4 bases and J gave up 0 bases, with 11 bases separating them. DNA of the CDR3: TGCGCCAGCAGCCAGGGCATTAGCTCCTACGAGCAGTACTTC. As protein: CASSQGISSYEQYF.

This clonotype was seen many times. The J gene is TRBJ2-3, the V gene TRBV10-3; 13 bases line up with TRBD2. Per germline, CDR1 ENHRY and CDR2 SYGVKD. With 8 bases clipped from V and 6 bases from J, the junction kept 8 bases outside the gene matches. CDR3 size: 15 residues. The CDR3 region is CAISTSGGASDTQYF. CDR3 nucleotides: TGTGCCATCTCCACTAGCGGGGGGGCAAGCGATACGCAGTATTTT.

This clonotype has at least ten counts. This chain joins TRBV3-1 and TRBJ1-3; unclear D gene. The CDR3 covers 15 residues. The V gene's germline CDR1 is LGHDT and CDR2 YNNKEL (reference sequence). Trimming shortened V by 1 base and J by 0 bases, and 7 bases separated the two germline ends. The CDR3 is CASSQGRGSGNTIYF. Written as DNA, the CDR3 is TGTGCCAGCAGCCAAGGACGAGGCTCTGGAAACACCATATATTTT.